The 7 T cell receptor beta chains reported below all come from one sample, sequenced in a study of shared clonotypes between healthy human individuals. TCRdb's copy holds only in-frame clones and misses some; the assay was immunoSEQ multiplex PCR. This repertoire shows some 2,500,000 clones, around 92% found once; its top ten account for approximately 0.39%. The sample consisted of naive CD4+ T cells from PBMCs. Stated subset: CD45RA+ positively selected. The receptors originated from a man aged 18 to 29 in good health. Some clones in this sample may be carry-over from other donors' samples.

The sample holds one count of this clone. The rearrangement uses TRBV5-1 and TRBJ1-3, with unresolved D. CDR1 and CDR2 (germline): SGHRS, YFSETQ. The CDR3 spans 15 residues. V lost 1 base to trimming and J lost 4 bases, with 12 bases between them. The DNA for the CDR3 is TGCGCCAGCAGCTTGTCTAGGGAGCTCGGAAACACCATATATTTT. The encoded protein is CASSLSRELGNTIYF.

The genes are TRBV7-3 and TRBJ1-1, with 7 bases aligning to TRBD1. V dropped 5 bases and J dropped 4; count of bases not matched to a gene: 10. CDR3 length equals 15 residues. Germline V lookup: CDR1 SGHTA, CDR2 FQGTGA. The DNA for the CDR3 is TGTGCCAGCAGCCCGCAAGGGGGCGGTGGCACTGAAGCTTTCTTT. Protein sequence: CASSPQGGGGTEAFF.

This chain connects TRBV27 to TRBJ2-7; 12 nucleotides line up with TRBD2. Germline lookup yields CDR1 MNHEY and CDR2 SMNVEV (reference sequence). The V and J ends lost 5 bases and 6 bases, in that order; junction bases with no gene match: 14. The CDR3 has 17 amino acids. The CDR3 nucleotides are TGTGCCAGCAGTCAACGAGGACTAGCGGGACGCGGGGGCGAGCAGTACTTC. Its translation is CASSQRGLAGRGGEQYF.

V usage is TRBV11-2 and J usage is TRBJ2-7, with 8 nucleotides matching TRBD1. This CDR3 has 13 residues. Germline lookup yields CDR1 SGHAT and CDR2 FQNNGV. Trimming removed 5 bases from V and 7 bases from J; junction bases left unmatched: 7. CDR3 nucleotides: TGTGCCAGCAGCCGGGGACAGGCTAAAGAGCAGTACTTC. Residues: CASSRGQAKEQYF.

The CDR3 DNA is TGTGCCAGCAGCTTGGCCCATCAGCCCCAGCATTTT. This encodes CASSLAHQPQHF. The gene calls are TRBV7-9 and TRBJ1-5, with unresolved D. The CDR3 is 12 amino acids. V dropped 3 bases and J dropped 5 bases, with 5 bases sitting between them. Germline loops: CDR1 SEHNR, CDR2 FQNEAQ (reference sequence). The variable domain in full, completed from reference TRBV7-9 and TRBJ1-5, reads DTGVSQNPRHKITKRGQNVTFRCDPISEHNRLYWYRQTLGQGPEFLTYFQNEAQLEKSRLLSDRFSAERPKGSFSTLEIQRTEQGDSAMYLCASSLAHQPQHFGDGTRLSIL.

The chain uses TRBV2 and TRBJ2-7; D tentatively reads TRBD1 or TRBD2 (5 bases each). CDR3 size: 12 residues. The germline V gene has CDR1 SNHLY and CDR2 FYNNEI. V lost 8 bases and J 0 bases, leaving 8 bases between the germline ends. CDR3 sequence: CASQGTSYEQYF. CDR3 coding DNA: TGTGCCAGCCAAGGGACCTCCTACGAGCAGTACTTC.

The J gene is TRBJ2-7, the V gene TRBV28; TRBD2 agrees at 11 bases. Germline V gene lookup returns CDR1 MDHEN and CDR2 SYDVKM. The CDR3 length is 16 residues. J was trimmed by 6 bases and V by 5 bases; bases with no gene match: 12. CDR3 residues: CASSPHSGRARGEQYF. CDR3 nucleotide sequence: TGTGCCAGCAGTCCGCATAGCGGGAGGGCCAGGGGCGAGCAGTACTTC.